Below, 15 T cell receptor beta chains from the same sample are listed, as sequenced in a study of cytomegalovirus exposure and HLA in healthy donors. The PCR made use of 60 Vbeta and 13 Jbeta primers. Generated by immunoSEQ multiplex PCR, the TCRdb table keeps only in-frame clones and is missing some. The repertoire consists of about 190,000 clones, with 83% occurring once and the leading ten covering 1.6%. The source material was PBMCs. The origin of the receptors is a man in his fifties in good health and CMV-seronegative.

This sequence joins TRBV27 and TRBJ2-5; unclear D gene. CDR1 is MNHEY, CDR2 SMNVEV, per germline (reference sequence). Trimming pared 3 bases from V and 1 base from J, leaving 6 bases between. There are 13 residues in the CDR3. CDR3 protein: CASSFFGQETQYF. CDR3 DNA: TGTGCCAGCAGTTTCTTCGGCCAAGAGACCCAGTACTTC.

As DNA, the CDR3 is TGTGCCAGCAGCCAGGGACTAGCGGGAGTTGCAGATACGCAGTATTTT. This gives the protein CASSQGLAGVADTQYF. J is TRBJ2-3 and V is TRBV4-2; 14 bases match TRBD2. Per the germline V gene, CDR1 is LGHNA and CDR2 is YNFKEQ. The CDR3 covers 16 residues. The V and J ends lost 3 bases and 4 bases, in that order; junction bases with no gene match: 3.

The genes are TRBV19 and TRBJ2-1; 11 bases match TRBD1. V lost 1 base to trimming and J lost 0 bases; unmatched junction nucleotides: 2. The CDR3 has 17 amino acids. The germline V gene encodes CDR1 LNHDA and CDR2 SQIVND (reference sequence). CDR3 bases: TGTGCCAGTAGTATAGTAGGACAGGGGGCCTCCTACAATGAGCAGTTCTTC. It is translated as CASSIVGQGASYNEQFF.

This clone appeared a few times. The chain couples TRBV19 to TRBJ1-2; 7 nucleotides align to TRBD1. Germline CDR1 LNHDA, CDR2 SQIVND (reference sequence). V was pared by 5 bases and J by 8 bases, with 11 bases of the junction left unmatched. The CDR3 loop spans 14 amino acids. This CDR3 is CASSSTGQAAGYTF. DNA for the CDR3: TGTGCCAGTAGTTCCACCGGACAGGCGGCGGGCTACACCTTC.

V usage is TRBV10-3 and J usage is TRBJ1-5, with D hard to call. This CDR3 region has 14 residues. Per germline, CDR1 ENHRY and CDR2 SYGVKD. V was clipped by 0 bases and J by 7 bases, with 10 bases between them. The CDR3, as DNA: TGTGCCATCAGTGAGTCACCAGTGGAGCAGCCCCAGCATTTT. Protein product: CAISESPVEQPQHF.

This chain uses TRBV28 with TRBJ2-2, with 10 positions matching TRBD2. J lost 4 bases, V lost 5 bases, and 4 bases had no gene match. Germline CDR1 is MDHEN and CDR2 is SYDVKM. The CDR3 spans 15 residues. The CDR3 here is CASSPTSGVTGELFF. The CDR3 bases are TGTGCCAGCAGTCCCACTAGCGGGGTCACCGGGGAGCTGTTTTTT.

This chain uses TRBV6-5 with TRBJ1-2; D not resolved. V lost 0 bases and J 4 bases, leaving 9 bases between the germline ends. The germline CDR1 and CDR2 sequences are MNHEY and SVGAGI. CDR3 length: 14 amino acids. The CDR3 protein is CASSYSLAGYGYTF. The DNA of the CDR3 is TGTGCCAGCAGTTACTCGTTGGCAGGCTATGGCTACACCTTC.

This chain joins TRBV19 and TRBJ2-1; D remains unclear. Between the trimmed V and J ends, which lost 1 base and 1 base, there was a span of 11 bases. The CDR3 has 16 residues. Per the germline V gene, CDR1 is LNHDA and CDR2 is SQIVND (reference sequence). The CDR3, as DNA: TGTGCCAGTAGTATAGTGCCGCGAAGATCCTACAATGAGCAGTTCTTC. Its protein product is CASSIVPRRSYNEQFF. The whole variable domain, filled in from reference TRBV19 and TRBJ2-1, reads DGGITQSPKYLFRKEGQNVTLSCEQNLNHDAMYWYRQDPGQGLRLIYYSQIVNDFQKGDIAEGYSVSREKKESFPLTVTSAQKNPTAFYLCASSIVPRRSYNEQFFGPGTRLTVL.

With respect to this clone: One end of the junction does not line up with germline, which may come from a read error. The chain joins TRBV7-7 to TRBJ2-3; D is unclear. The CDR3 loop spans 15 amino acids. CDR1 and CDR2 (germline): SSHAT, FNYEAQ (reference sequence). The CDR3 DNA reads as TGTGCTAGCAGCGTAGGTAGTTTGAGAACAGATACGCAGTATTTT. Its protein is CASSVGSLRTDTQYF.

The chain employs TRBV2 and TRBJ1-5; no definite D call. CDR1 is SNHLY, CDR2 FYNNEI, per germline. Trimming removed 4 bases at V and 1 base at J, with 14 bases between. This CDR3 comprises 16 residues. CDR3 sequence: CASSGAIGISNQPQHF. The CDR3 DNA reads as TGTGCCAGCAGTGGTGCAATCGGTATAAGCAATCAGCCCCAGCATTTT.

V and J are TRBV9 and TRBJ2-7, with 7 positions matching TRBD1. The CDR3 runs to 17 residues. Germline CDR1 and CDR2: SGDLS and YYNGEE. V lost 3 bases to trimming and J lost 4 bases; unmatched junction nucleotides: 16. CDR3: CASSASDRQAEGYEQYF. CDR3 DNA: TGTGCCAGCAGCGCTTCGGACAGGCAGGCCGAGGGATACGAGCAGTACTTC.

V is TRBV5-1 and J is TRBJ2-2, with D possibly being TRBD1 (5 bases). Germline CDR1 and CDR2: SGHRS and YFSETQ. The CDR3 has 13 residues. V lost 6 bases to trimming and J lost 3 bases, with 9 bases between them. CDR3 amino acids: CASNRQYTGELFF. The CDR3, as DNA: TGCGCCAGCAACAGGCAGTACACCGGGGAGCTGTTTTTT.

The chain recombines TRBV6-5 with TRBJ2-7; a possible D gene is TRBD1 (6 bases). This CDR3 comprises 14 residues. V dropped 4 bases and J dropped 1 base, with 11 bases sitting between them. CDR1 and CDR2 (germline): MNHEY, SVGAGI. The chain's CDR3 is CASSSVGQSYEQYF. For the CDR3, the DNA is TGTGCCAGCAGTTCCGTAGGACAGTCCTACGAGCAGTACTTC.

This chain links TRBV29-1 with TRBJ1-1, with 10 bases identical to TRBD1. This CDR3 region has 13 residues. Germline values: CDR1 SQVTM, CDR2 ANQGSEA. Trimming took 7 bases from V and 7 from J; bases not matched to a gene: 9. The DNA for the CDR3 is TGCAGCGCCGGTCGACAGGGGGCTGGTGAAGCTTTCTTT. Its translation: CSAGRQGAGEAFF.

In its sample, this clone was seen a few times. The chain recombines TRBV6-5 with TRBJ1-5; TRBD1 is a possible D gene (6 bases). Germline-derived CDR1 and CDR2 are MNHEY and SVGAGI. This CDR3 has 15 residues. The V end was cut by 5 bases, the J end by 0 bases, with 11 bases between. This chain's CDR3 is CASSSRGNSNQPQHF. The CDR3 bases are TGTGCCAGCAGTAGTAGGGGGAATAGCAATCAGCCCCAGCATTTT.